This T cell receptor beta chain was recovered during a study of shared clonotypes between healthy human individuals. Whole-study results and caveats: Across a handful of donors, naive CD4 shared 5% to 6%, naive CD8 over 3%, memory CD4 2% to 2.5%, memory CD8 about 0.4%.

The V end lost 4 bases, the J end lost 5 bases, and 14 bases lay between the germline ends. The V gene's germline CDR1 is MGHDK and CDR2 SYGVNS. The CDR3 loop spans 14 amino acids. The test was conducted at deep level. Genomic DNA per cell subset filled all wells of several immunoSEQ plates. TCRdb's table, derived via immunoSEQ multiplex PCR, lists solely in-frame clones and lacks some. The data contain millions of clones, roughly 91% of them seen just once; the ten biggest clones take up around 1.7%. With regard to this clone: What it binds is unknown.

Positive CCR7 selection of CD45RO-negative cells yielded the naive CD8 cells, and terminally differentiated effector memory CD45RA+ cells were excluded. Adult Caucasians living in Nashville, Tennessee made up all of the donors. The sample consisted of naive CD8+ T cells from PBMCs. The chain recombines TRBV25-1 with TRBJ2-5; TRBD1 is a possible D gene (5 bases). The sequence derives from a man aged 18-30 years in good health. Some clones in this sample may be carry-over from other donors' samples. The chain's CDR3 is CASSGRRTWETQYF. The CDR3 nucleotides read TGTGCCAGCAGTGGCCGAAGGACATGGGAGACCCAGTACTTC.